These T cell receptor beta chains were read from a single sample in a study of metastatic and nonmetastatic thyroid tumors. Via MiXCR, TCRdb re-called the PCR reads. The sample shows roughly 32,000 clones, approximately 8% of them seen only once. Sample: blood. These receptors were taken from a female donor with papillary thyroid cancer or a benign thyroid nodule (not recorded which). Some clones in this sample may be carry-over from other donors' samples. The CDR3 runs from the conserved cysteine through the conserved F or W. D genes are given only for firm matches.

V: TRBV20-1; length: 12; D: .; CDR3: CSAKGGGTEAFF
V: TRBV7-6; length: 15; D: TRBD2; CDR3: CASSDATSGGHEQFF
V: TRBV20-1; length: 12; D: .; CDR3: CSVVSVNTEAFF
V: TRBV5-1; length: 15; D: .; CDR3: CASTRGAGLAYEQYF
V: TRBV19; length: 14; D: TRBD1; CDR3: CASSLGTEYNEQFF
V: TRBV11-2; length: 15; D: TRBD2; CDR3: CASTPGLAVTYEQYF
V: TRBV7-9; length: 14; D: .; CDR3: CASSWTSASYEQYF
V: TRBV12-3/TRBV12-4; length: 14; D: TRBD1; CDR3: CASSPQGVRTEAFF
V: TRBV7-2; length: 16; D: .; CDR3: CASSRGGGQNTGELFF
V: TRBV28; length: 14; D: .; CDR3: CASSLRGGAYEQYF
V: TRBV12-3/TRBV12-4; length: 16; D: .; CDR3: CASSYRPGTTHSPLHF
V: TRBV7-9; length: 13; D: .; CDR3: CASSLDGGGGYTF
V: TRBV18; length: 15; D: TRBD2; CDR3: CASSPQRGGPETQYF
V: TRBV5-6; length: 14; D: .; CDR3: CASSLAGVSYGYTF
V: TRBV19; length: 15; D: TRBD1; CDR3: CASSLGTGGSYEQYF
V: TRBV12-3/TRBV12-4; length: 14; D: TRBD2; CDR3: CASTLSGRGGELFF
V: TRBV12-5; length: 15; D: .; CDR3: CASGLTRDPTDTQYF
V: TRBV7-9; length: 15; D: .; CDR3: CASSLGGGRLETQYF
V: TRBV5-4; length: 17; D: .; CDR3: CASSLGIQGRLGDGYTF
V: TRBV6-2/TRBV6-3; length: 15; D: TRBD2; CDR3: CASSRGLAVPGELFF
V: TRBV20-1; length: 14; D: .; CDR3: CSAIPGVPMQGQFF
V: TRBV4-2; length: 14; D: .; CDR3: CASSQGPVSYEQYF
V: TRBV7-2; length: 15; D: TRBD1; CDR3: CASSLGQGIRQPQHF
V: TRBV10-3; length: 15; D: .; CDR3: CAISEFSGATGELFF
V: TRBV7-2; length: 17; D: TRBD2; CDR3: CASSFLPPGLAGLEQYF
V: TRBV5-1; length: 15; D: .; CDR3: CASSWSTGLNTKAFF
V: TRBV7-6; length: 16; D: .; CDR3: CASSQARERVSYEQYF
V: TRBV29-1; length: 14; D: .; CDR3: CSVEGLTNTGELFF
V: TRBV7-8; length: 17; D: .; CDR3: CASSPPPGRPRTGELFF
V: TRBV28; length: 15; D: TRBD1; CDR3: CASSLQGASGNTIYF
V: TRBV18; length: 14; D: .; CDR3: CASSGASRNTEAFF
V: TRBV5-6; length: 16; D: TRBD1; CDR3: CASSSWQGTGGFEQYF
V: TRBV13; length: 15; D: .; CDR3: CASSIGPDYGTEAFF
V: TRBV28; length: 14; D: .; CDR3: CASRRTATNSPLHF
V: TRBV5-5; length: 13; D: .; CDR3: CASSLYGAYEQYF
V: TRBV10-2; length: 14; D: .; CDR3: CASRDQPGVDTQYF
V: TRBV5-2; length: 15; D: .; CDR3: CASSDRGAGTDTQYF
V: TRBV10-3; length: 15; D: TRBD1; CDR3: CAISESKAGGYEQYF
V: TRBV20-1; length: 15; D: TRBD1; CDR3: CSAERRDRGQREQYF
V: TRBV6-2/TRBV6-3; length: 16; D: TRBD1; CDR3: CASSPGGTPWNTEAFF
V: TRBV19; length: 15; D: .; CDR3: CATEPPGRNTGELFF
V: TRBV7-6; length: 18; D: .; CDR3: CASSSTPAGTYSGNTIYF
V: TRBV4-1; length: 15; D: TRBD1; CDR3: CASSLSGTVNTEAFF
V: TRBV24-1; length: 13; D: .; CDR3: CATSDPGTSEQYF
V: TRBV11-2; length: 15; D: .; CDR3: CASSFRSSATDTQYF
V: TRBV6-1; length: 14; D: .; CDR3: CASSWDGNTGELFF
V: TRBV20-1; length: 14; D: .; CDR3: CSARDTGSETEAFF
V: TRBV4-3; length: 15; D: .; CDR3: CASSPGGQYNSPLHF
V: TRBV30; length: 13; D: .; CDR3: CAWSGTGTDTQYF
V: TRBV4-3; length: 13; D: .; CDR3: CASSQDVTVEAFF
V: TRBV4-1; length: 16; D: TRBD1; CDR3: CASSQVPGQGAHGYTF
V: TRBV12-5; length: 15; D: TRBD1; CDR3: CASGFDRGPTDTQYF
V: TRBV18; length: 13; D: .; CDR3: CASSPLGNTEAFF
V: TRBV6-4; length: 14; D: .; CDR3: CASKDSSGANVLTF
V: TRBV11-2; length: 15; D: TRBD1; CDR3: CASSSAGGSGNTIYF
V: TRBV4-1; length: 13; D: .; CDR3: CASSQDWGDTIYF
V: TRBV29-1; length: 12; D: .; CDR3: CSVLEGNQPQHF
V: TRBV28; length: 15; D: .; CDR3: CASSSLQGAGNTIYF
V: TRBV19; length: 13; D: .; CDR3: CASSGYSSYEQYF